This T cell receptor beta chain was profiled in a study of cytomegalovirus exposure and HLA in healthy donors. Trimming at V came to 9 bases and at J to 4 bases, leaving 10 bases not matched to a gene. CDR1 and CDR2 from the germline V gene are MDHEN and SYDVKM. CDR3 length: 16 amino acids. Amplification used 60 Vbeta primers and 13 Jbeta primers. Using immunoSEQ multiplex PCR, the repertoire was profiled, and TCRdb retains in-frame clones only, with some absent. The sample includes 100,000 to 150,000 clones, 70% to 90% seen only once; the top ten take less than 2%. The sequence derives from a man in his forties in good health and CMV-seronegative. Source material: PBMCs. V and J are TRBV28 and TRBJ2-5, with 14 positions matching TRBD2. In DNA, the CDR3 is TGTGCCAGTACCGGGACTAGCGGGAGTCTGGGAGAGACCCAGTACTTC. This translates into CASTGTSGSLGETQYF.